The next 25 T cell receptor beta chains were all read from a single sample in a study of blood T cell repertoires in COVID-19. Sequencing used immunoSEQ multiplex PCR; TCRdb keeps in-frame clones, though not all of them. The repertoire holds 110,000 to 150,000 clones, roughly 86% seen once, with roughly 5% in the top ten. The specimen sequenced was peripheral blood. The receptors come from a human donor in a cohort sampled during active COVID-19.

V is TRBV18 and J is TRBJ2-3, with 8 bases aligning to TRBD1. This CDR3 is 15 amino acids long. V trimming: 5 bases; J trimming: 1 base; junction bases outside the gene matches: 5. Per germline, CDR1 KGHSH and CDR2 LQKENI. The CDR3 protein is CASSSQGVGTDTQYF. The CDR3 DNA reads as TGTGCCAGCTCATCACAGGGGGTTGGCACAGATACGCAGTATTTT.

V gene TRBV9 combines with J gene TRBJ2-5; 8 bases agree with TRBD1. This CDR3 comprises 15 residues. Trimming removed 0 bases from V and 4 bases from J; junction bases left unmatched: 5. Germline-derived CDR1 and CDR2 are SGDLS and YYNGEE. CDR3 residues: CASSVGTGGGETQYF. For the CDR3, the DNA is TGTGCCAGCAGCGTAGGCACAGGGGGTGGAGAGACCCAGTACTTC.

V and J are TRBV29-1 and TRBJ1-1; no definite D call. This CDR3 has 11 amino acids. Between the trimmed V and J ends, which lost 4 bases and 4 bases, there was a span of 7 bases. From germline, CDR1 is SQVTM and CDR2 ANQGSEA. The CDR3 sequence: CSVGVGTEAFF. The CDR3 DNA follows: TGCAGCGTTGGTGTCGGCACTGAAGCTTTCTTT. Full variable domain (outside the CDR3, taken from reference TRBV29-1 and TRBJ1-1): SAVISQKPSRDICQRGTSLTIQCQVDSQVTMMFWYRQQPGQSLTLIATANQGSEATYESGFVIDKFPISRPNLTFSTLTVSNMSPEDSSIYLCSVGVGTEAFFGQGTRLTVV.

The rearrangement uses TRBV6-8 and TRBJ1-2; 7 nucleotides line up with TRBD1. Germline trimming cut 2 bases from V and 8 bases from J; bases unmatched to any gene: 8. The CDR3 has 14 amino acids. Germline loops: CDR1 MNHGY, CDR2 SAAAGT. The CDR3 region is CASSYRGARGGYTF. The CDR3 coding sequence is TGTGCCAGCAGTTACCGCGGAGCCAGGGGGGGCTACACCTTC.

The J gene is TRBJ2-3, the V gene TRBV28, with 11 positions matching TRBD2. The trim removed 5 bases at V and 5 bases at J, leaving 12 bases unmatched. The CDR3 runs to 17 residues. In germline, CDR1 is MDHEN, CDR2 SYDVKM. The DNA of the CDR3 is TGTGCCAGCAGTCCTGGTACACTAGCGGGAGACATAGATACGCAGTATTTT. It yields the protein CASSPGTLAGDIDTQYF.

CDR3 amino acids: CASSFSTGSPKETQYF. CDR3 in DNA: TGCGCCAGCAGCTTCTCGACAGGGTCCCCCAAAGAGACCCAGTACTTC. The V call is TRBV5-1, the J call TRBJ2-5, with 7 bases lining up with TRBD1. Trimming removed 2 bases from V and 3 bases from J; junction bases left unmatched: 10. CDR3 length: 16 amino acids. In germline, CDR1 is SGHRS, CDR2 YFSETQ.

The rearrangement uses TRBV15 and TRBJ2-7, with 9 nucleotides matching TRBD1. The CDR3 extends over 17 amino acids. The V and J ends lost 3 bases and 4 bases, in that order; junction bases with no gene match: 13. Germline V gene data show CDR1 as LNHNV and CDR2 as YYDKDF (reference sequence). The CDR3 DNA follows: TGTGCCACCAGCAGTGAATCCCCGGGACAGGGTCATTACGAGCAGTACTTC. Translated, it gives CATSSESPGQGHYEQYF. Drawing the rest from reference TRBV15 and TRBJ2-7, the complete variable domain is DAMVIQNPRYQVTQFGKPVTLSCSQTLNHNVMYWYQQKSSQAPKLLFHYYDKDFNNEADTPDNFQSRRPNTSFCFLDIRSPGLGDTAMYLCATSSESPGQGHYEQYFGPGTRLTVT.

The rearrangement joins TRBV5-1 to TRBJ1-6, with D tentatively TRBD1 (5 bases). The V gene lost 1 base and the J gene lost 6 bases, with 11 bases spanning the gap. This CDR3 has 15 amino acids. Germline V lookup: CDR1 SGHRS, CDR2 YFSETQ. CDR3 nucleotides: TGCGCCAGCAGCTTGACCAGGGTCCCTAATTCACCCCTCCACTTT. This gives the protein CASSLTRVPNSPLHF.

The chain joins TRBV4-2 to TRBJ2-3, with D hard to call. Trimming took off 1 base at V and 2 bases at J, with 13 bases between the two ends. In germline, CDR1 is LGHNA, CDR2 YNFKEQ. The CDR3 covers 16 residues. CDR3 bases: TGTGCCAGCAGCCAAGGCCTCCGAGGCATCACAGATACGCAGTATTTT. The encoded protein is CASSQGLRGITDTQYF.

The V call is TRBV20-1, the J call TRBJ2-7; no firm D call. The CDR3 has 13 amino acids. Germline loops: CDR1 DFQATT, CDR2 SNEGSKA (reference sequence). The ends were cut back, 3 bases at V and 6 bases at J, with 15 bases in the middle. The CDR3, as DNA: TGCAGTGCTAGTGGGCTGGGCCTCGGCGAGCAGTACTTC. The encoded protein is CSASGLGLGEQYF.

The chain recombines TRBV5-4 with TRBJ1-3, with TRBD1 as a possible D gene (5 bases). CDR1 is SGHNT and CDR2 is YYREEE in the germline V gene (reference sequence). Between the trimmed V and J ends, which lost 0 bases and 0 bases, there was a span of 13 bases. The CDR3 loop spans 17 amino acids. The chain's CDR3 is CASSLASGGSSGNTIYF. DNA of the CDR3: TGTGCCAGCAGCTTGGCCTCGGGGGGAAGCTCTGGAAACACCATATATTTT.

Within the sample, this clone is medium-sized. The chain joins TRBV4-2 to TRBJ1-5; D uncertain. The ends were cut back, 0 bases at V and 2 bases at J, with 17 bases in the middle. CDR1 and CDR2 (germline): LGHNA, YNFKEQ. CDR3 length: 18 amino acids. Written as DNA, the CDR3 is TGTGCCAGCAGCCAAGATCTGTCGGTTAATGGGCGCAATCAGCCCCAGCATTTT. This translates into CASSQDLSVNGRNQPQHF.

The chain couples TRBV28 to TRBJ1-4; 9 positions agree with TRBD1. Trimming cost V 3 bases and J 5 bases; bases outside gene matches: 4. Germline-derived CDR1 and CDR2 are MDHEN and SYDVKM. This CDR3 comprises 15 residues. The DNA of the CDR3 is TGTGCCAGCAGTTTCAAGGGGACAGGGAATGAAAAACTGTTTTTT. Its translation is CASSFKGTGNEKLFF.

This clone was recorded only once. V and J are TRBV18 and TRBJ2-1, with 7 bases identical to TRBD2. This CDR3 contains 18 residues. V shed 2 bases, J shed 0 bases, and the junction held 10 bases outside the gene matches. CDR1 KGHSH and CDR2 LQKENI come from the germline V gene. In nucleotides, the CDR3 is TGTGCCAGCTCACCATTGCGGCCTAGCGGCAACTCCTACAATGAGCAGTTCTTC. This translates into CASSPLRPSGNSYNEQFF.

This chain uses TRBV5-1 with TRBJ2-7; D not resolved. The length of the CDR3 is 13 residues. V was trimmed by 2 bases and J by 1 base, leaving 7 bases between them. Germline V gives CDR1 SGHRS, CDR2 YFSETQ. CDR3 residues: CASSFERSYEQYF. For the CDR3, the DNA is TGCGCCAGCAGCTTTGAGAGATCCTACGAGCAGTACTTC.

CDR3 protein: CASRTRADTQYF. For the CDR3, the DNA is TGTGCCAGCAGGACCAGGGCCGATACGCAGTATTTT. V usage is TRBV2 and J usage is TRBJ2-3; the D gene is possibly TRBD1 (5 bases). Germline-derived CDR1 and CDR2 are SNHLY and FYNNEI. V lost 6 bases, J lost 6 bases, and 10 bases lay in between. This CDR3 spans 12 amino acids.

This clone was counted once. V is TRBV28 and J is TRBJ2-1; 7 positions match TRBD2. The V and J ends lost 6 bases and 3 bases, in that order; junction bases with no gene match: 5. Germline assignment: CDR1 MDHEN and CDR2 SYDVKM. The CDR3 length is 14 residues. Here the CDR3 DNA reads TGTGCCAGCAGGGAGCGGGATTACTACAATGAGCAGTTCTTC. It is translated as CASRERDYYNEQFF.

The CDR3 DNA reads as TGTGCCAGTAGTATAGCAACGGGAATCTACGAGCAGTACTTC. It translates to CASSIATGIYEQYF. The gene calls are TRBV19 and TRBJ2-7; D may be TRBD2 (5 bases). Germline V lookup: CDR1 LNHDA, CDR2 SQIVND (reference sequence). The CDR3 runs 14 residues. With 1 base removed from V and 3 bases from J, the gap between germline ends came to 10 bases.

This clone was counted a few times. This sequence joins TRBV9 and TRBJ1-6; 7 nucleotides agree with TRBD1. The CDR3 has 13 residues. V was clipped by 3 bases and J by 7 bases; unmatched bases: 1. Germline CDR1 reads SGDLS; CDR2 reads YYNGEE. DNA for the CDR3: TGTGCCAGCAGCGAGACAGGGAATTCACCCCTCCACTTT. The encoded protein is CASSETGNSPLHF.

The chain is built from TRBV9 and TRBJ2-7; 9 nucleotides align to TRBD1. The CDR3 spans 15 residues. J lost 0 bases, V lost 3 bases, and 4 bases had no gene match. Looked up from germline, CDR1 is SGDLS and CDR2 is YYNGEE. The CDR3 protein is CASSATGGSSYEQYF. Here the CDR3 DNA reads TGTGCCAGCAGCGCTACAGGGGGCTCCTCCTACGAGCAGTACTTC.

This clone occurred once. The rearrangement joins TRBV6-1 to TRBJ1-5; D is unclear. The germline V and J ends were trimmed by 2 bases and 0 bases, with 8 bases remaining between them. This CDR3 is built from 15 residues. In germline, CDR1 is MNHNS, CDR2 SASEGT. CDR3 DNA sequence: TGTGCCAGCAGTGAAATCGGAGCTAGCAATCAGCCCCAGCATTTT. Translating it yields CASSEIGASNQPQHF.

J is TRBJ2-4 and V is TRBV28; 8 positions agree with TRBD1. The CDR3 is 20 amino acids. V gave up 1 base and J gave up 0 bases; unmatched junction bases: 14. From germline, CDR1 is MDHEN and CDR2 SYDVKM. The CDR3 reads CASSLSPDRGLDLAKNIQYF. CDR3 in DNA: TGTGCCAGCAGTTTATCCCCTGACAGGGGACTTGACCTAGCCAAAAACATTCAGTACTTC.

The chain recombines TRBV27 with TRBJ2-3; 9 bases align to TRBD1. CDR1 MNHEY and CDR2 SMNVEV come from the germline V gene (reference sequence). This CDR3 is 15 amino acids long. Trimming took 6 bases from V and 0 from J; bases not matched to a gene: 4. CDR3 residues: CASRQGAYSTDTQYF. Written as DNA, the CDR3 is TGTGCCAGCAGACAGGGGGCCTACAGCACAGATACGCAGTATTTT.

The CDR3 reads CASSQDRGGGETQYF. The CDR3 bases are TGTGCCAGCAGCCAAGACAGGGGCGGTGGTGAGACCCAGTACTTC. This rearrangement joins TRBV14 to TRBJ2-5; tentative D call: TRBD1 (6 bases). The CDR3 length is 15 residues. Trimming stripped 0 bases from V and 5 bases from J, with 13 bases between. Looked up from germline, CDR1 is SGHDN and CDR2 is FVKESK. The full variable domain, in which reference TRBV14 and TRBJ2-5 provide the parts outside the CDR3, is EAGVTQFPSHSVIEKGQTVTLRCDPISGHDNLYWYRRVMGKEIKFLLHFVKESKQDESGMPNNRFLAERTGGTYSTLKVQPAELEDSGVYFCASSQDRGGGETQYFGPGTRLLVL.

The genes are TRBV5-1 and TRBJ2-1, with 12 bases identical to TRBD2. The CDR3 consists of 15 residues. CDR1 is SGHRS and CDR2 is YFSETQ in the germline V gene. V gave up 4 bases and J gave up 5 bases; unmatched junction bases: 4. The CDR3 DNA sequence: TGCGCCAGCAGCCGGCTAGCGGGGGGGAACAATGAGCAGTTCTTC. It is translated as CASSRLAGGNNEQFF.